This TCR beta chain was captured by sequencing in a study of technical replicates of blood from a handful of donors. The CDR3 totals 16 residues. V lost 6 bases and J lost 0, with 17 bases in between. Germline loops: CDR1 SEHNR, CDR2 FQNEAQ (reference sequence). TCRdb keeps only in-frame clones here, not all; method: immunoSEQ multiplex PCR. The table includes 65,000 to 80,000 clones, approximately 95% detected once. The clonotype was recovered from a human donor in good health. Sequencing was performed on T cells isolated from PBMCs. This rearrangement joins TRBV7-9 to TRBJ1-2; D possibly corresponds to TRBD1 (6 bases). CDR3 region: CASSLPGGGTNYGYTF. CDR3 sequence (DNA): TGTGCCAGCAGTCTCCCGGGGGGCGGTACTAACTATGGCTACACCTTC.